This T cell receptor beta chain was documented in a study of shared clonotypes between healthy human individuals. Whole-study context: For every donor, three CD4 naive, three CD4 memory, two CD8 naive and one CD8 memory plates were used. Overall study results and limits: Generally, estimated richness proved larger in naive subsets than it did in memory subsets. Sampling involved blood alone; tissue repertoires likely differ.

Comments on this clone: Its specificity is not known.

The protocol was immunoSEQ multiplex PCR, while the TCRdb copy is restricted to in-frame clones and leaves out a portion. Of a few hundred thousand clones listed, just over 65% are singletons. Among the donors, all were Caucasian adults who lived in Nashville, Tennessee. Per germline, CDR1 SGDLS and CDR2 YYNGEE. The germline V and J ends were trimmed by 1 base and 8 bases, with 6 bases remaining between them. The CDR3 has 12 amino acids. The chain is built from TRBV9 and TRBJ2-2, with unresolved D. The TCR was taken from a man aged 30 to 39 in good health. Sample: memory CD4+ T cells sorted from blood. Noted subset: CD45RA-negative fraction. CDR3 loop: CASSVTAGELFF. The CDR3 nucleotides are TGTGCCAGCAGCGTAACGGCTGGGGAGCTGTTTTTT. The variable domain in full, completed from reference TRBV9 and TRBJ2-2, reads DSGVTQTPKHLITATGQRVTLRCSPRSGDLSVYWYQQSLDQGLQFLIQYYNGEERAKGNILERFSAQQFPDLHSELNLSSLELGDSALYFCASSVTAGELFFGEGSRLTVL.